Listed below are T cell receptor beta chains from one sample, sequenced in a study of T cell responses to AZD1222 COVID-19 vaccine. Using immunoSEQ multiplex PCR, the repertoire was profiled, and TCRdb retains in-frame clones only, with some absent. The sample shows around 200,000 clones, about 92% of them seen only once. This material consisted of peripheral blood, taken on day 0 of AZD1222 vaccination. These receptors originate from an adult in good health. Each CDR3 is given with its conserved first and last residue. Fields, in order: clone size, V gene, D gene, J gene, CDR3 DNA, CDR3 protein. D genes are given only for firm matches. Only some rows state a clone size, as once, few, many or a class for expanded clones.

>.|TRBV6-5|.|TRBJ1-2
TGTGCCAGCAGTTACCTAGGCCGGCAAAACTATGGCTACACCTTC
CASSYLGRQNYGYTF
>.|TRBV6-5|.|TRBJ1-4
TGTGCCAGCAGGAGGCAGGGAAGGGAAAAACTGTTTTTT
CASRRQGREKLFF
>.|TRBV5-1|.|TRBJ1-1
TGCGCCAGCCGCGAGTTGGGGAACACTGAAGCTTTCTTT
CASRELGNTEAFF
>.|TRBV19|TRBD1|TRBJ1-1
TGTGCCAGTGGGGGGGGACAGGCGAACACTGAAGCTTTCTTT
CASGGGQANTEAFF
>.|TRBV7-9|TRBD1|TRBJ2-6
TGTGCCAGCAGCCACGCAGGGGGTGCTAGCTCTGGGGCCAACGTCCTGACTTTC
CASSHAGGASSGANVLTF
>.|TRBV5-1|TRBD1|TRBJ1-2
TGCGCCAGCAGTTGGGACAGGGAAGTGACTGGCTACACCTTC
CASSWDREVTGYTF
>.|TRBV6-1|.|TRBJ2-3
TGTGCCAGCAGTGATAGGGGGGAGTCAGATACGCAGTATTTT
CASSDRGESDTQYF
>.|TRBV6-5|.|TRBJ2-5
TGTGCCAGCCGGGTAGGGATTCTTCAAGAGACCCAGTACTTC
CASRVGILQETQYF
>once|TRBV6-5|.|TRBJ1-2
TGTGCCAGCAGTTACTCCCGACAGGCTAACTATGGCTACACCTTC
CASSYSRQANYGYTF
>.|TRBV5-1|.|TRBJ1-2
TGCGCCAGCAGCTTGGGGACACTTACTAACTATGGCTACACCTTC
CASSLGTLTNYGYTF
>.|TRBV10-2|.|TRBJ1-5
TGCGCCAGCAGTGGTCCCAGGGAAAATCAGCCCCAGCATTTT
CASSGPRENQPQHF
>.|TRBV30|.|TRBJ1-4
TGTGCCTGGAGTCATCAATTCGATGAAAAACTGTTTTTT
CAWSHQFDEKLFF
>.|TRBV10-1|.|TRBJ2-2
TGCGCCAGCAGTCCCGTTGACGGCGGAGAAAACACCGGGGAGCTGTTTTTT
CASSPVDGGENTGELFF
>.|TRBV28|.|TRBJ1-5
TGTGCCAGCAGTTGGCCAGGGACTCGAAGTAGCAATCAGCCCCAGCATTTT
CASSWPGTRSSNQPQHF
>.|TRBV19|.|TRBJ1-2
TGTGCCAGTAGTATAGAAGGAGGCAGGGCCTACTATGGCTACACCTTC
CASSIEGGRAYYGYTF
>.|TRBV11-1|TRBD2|TRBJ2-3
TGTGCCAGCAGCCCTCCGGGGGGAACAGATACGCAGTATTTT
CASSPPGGTDTQYF
>.|TRBV5-8|TRBD1|TRBJ1-6
TGTGCCAGCAGCTTGGCAGGGGGCTATAATTCACCCCTCCACTTT
CASSLAGGYNSPLHF
>.|TRBV10-3|.|TRBJ2-3
TGTGCCATCAGTCAACAGCCAGATACGCAGTATTTT
CAISQQPDTQYF
>.|TRBV12-3/TRBV12-4|.|TRBJ1-1
TGTGCCAGCACTCCTCACAGGGAGCGAGCTTTCTTT
CASTPHRERAFF
>.|TRBV7-9|.|TRBJ1-5
TGTGCCAGCAGTTATATAGGGGTAGAGCCCCAGCATTTT
CASSYIGVEPQHF
>.|TRBV13|.|TRBJ2-1
TGTGCCAGCAGCAAGACTTACCCCGGCCCCCATGAGCAGTTCTTC
CASSKTYPGPHEQFF
>.|TRBV4-1|.|TRBJ2-3
TGCGCCAGCAGCCAACAGGGAGCGACCACAGATACGCAGTATTTT
CASSQQGATTDTQYF
>.|TRBV7-2|.|TRBJ2-7
TGTGCCAGCAGCTCTTCGACGGCGGTAGCCTACGAGCAGTACTTC
CASSSSTAVAYEQYF
>.|TRBV9|TRBD1|TRBJ2-3
TGTGCCAGCAGCCCACGAAACAGGGGAATAGATACGCAGTATTTT
CASSPRNRGIDTQYF
>.|TRBV6-5|TRBD1|TRBJ1-5
TGTGCCAGCAGTTCCTTACAGGGGGCCCAACAGCCCCAGCATTTT
CASSSLQGAQQPQHF
>.|TRBV18|TRBD2|TRBJ2-7
TGTGCCAGCTCAAGAGCGGGAGGGCCCTACGAGCAGTACTTC
CASSRAGGPYEQYF
>.|TRBV5-1|.|TRBJ1-3
TGCGCCAGCAGCTTACAAGGGACGAACACCATATATTTT
CASSLQGTNTIYF
>.|TRBV6-5|TRBD2|TRBJ2-2
TGTGCCAGCTCCCCCGGGACTAGCGGCACCGGGGAGCTGTTTTTT
CASSPGTSGTGELFF
>once|TRBV7-9|.|TRBJ2-3
TGTGCCAGCACCGGGGCCCCCGTCACAGATACGCAGTATTTT
CASTGAPVTDTQYF
>.|TRBV4-1|TRBD1|TRBJ2-1
TGCGCCAGCAGCCAAGATCGACAGGGGCGGTACCTCTCCTACAATGAGCAGTTCTTC
CASSQDRQGRYLSYNEQFF
>.|TRBV7-9|.|TRBJ1-1
TGTGCCAGCAGCTCCCCAAACACTGAAGCTTTCTTT
CASSSPNTEAFF
>.|TRBV3-1/TRBV3-2|TRBD1|TRBJ1-1
TGTGCCAGCAGCCGCTCAGGGGGCACTGAAGCTTTCTTT
CASSRSGGTEAFF
>.|TRBV19|.|TRBJ2-2
TGTGCCAGTAGTATAGAAGGGTTAGCCGGGGAGCTGTTTTTT
CASSIEGLAGELFF
>.|TRBV2|.|TRBJ2-3
TGTGCCAGCAGTTTACAGGGAAGGGCAGATACGCAGTATTTT
CASSLQGRADTQYF
>.|TRBV4-1|.|TRBJ2-7
TGCGCCAGCAGCCAAGATGGTAACAGGGCGGTATTCGAGCAGTACTTC
CASSQDGNRAVFEQYF
>.|TRBV27|TRBD2|TRBJ2-7
TGTGCCAGCCAACTAGCGGGAGGTTCTTTGGACGAGCAGTACTTC
CASQLAGGSLDEQYF
>.|TRBV10-3|.|TRBJ2-7
TGTGCCATCAGTGCTAGCTACGAGCAGTACTTC
CAISASYEQYF
>.|TRBV7-9|TRBD1|TRBJ1-1
TGTGCCAGCAGCTTACCGAGGACAGGGGGCACTGAAGCTTTCTTT
CASSLPRTGGTEAFF
>.|TRBV5-4|.|TRBJ1-1
TGTGCCAGCAGCCCGCCCTCTGCCAGCAGCTTGGGTGGTGAAGCTTTCTTT
CASSPPSASSLGGEAFF
>.|TRBV27|.|TRBJ1-2
TGTGCCAGCAAGGGGGGGCAGGGAAATGGCTACACCTTC
CASKGGQGNGYTF
>.|TRBV7-6|TRBD2|TRBJ2-1
TGTGCCAGCAGCCGACTCGGACTAGCGGGGGGGAATGAGCAGTTCTTC
CASSRLGLAGGNEQFF
>.|TRBV7-8|.|TRBJ1-2
TGTGCCAGCAGCTTAGAACCAGGGGCTTTGAATGGCTACACCTTC
CASSLEPGALNGYTF
>.|TRBV27|.|TRBJ1-6
TGTGCCAGCAGTTTCTCAGGGGTAATTTCACCCCTCCACTTT
CASSFSGVISPLHF
>.|TRBV4-1|.|TRBJ1-1
TGCGCCAGCAGCCTATCCCACACTGAAGCTTTCTTT
CASSLSHTEAFF
>.|TRBV6-5|.|TRBJ1-4
TGTGCCAGCAGTTCCAACGCGGGTAATGAAAAACTGTTTTTT
CASSSNAGNEKLFF
>.|TRBV24-1|TRBD2|TRBJ2-3
TGTGCCACCAGTGACTCCGGGACTAGCGGGAGTTGGGGAGATACGCAGTATTTT
CATSDSGTSGSWGDTQYF
>once|TRBV5-1|.|TRBJ1-2
TGCGCCAGCAGCTTGGCTCTAGGAGCCACTAACTATGGCTACACCTTC
CASSLALGATNYGYTF
>.|TRBV7-6|.|TRBJ1-4
TGTGCCAGCAGAATCGGGGGTGGGGAAAAACTGTTTTTT
CASRIGGGEKLFF
>.|TRBV19|TRBD1|TRBJ2-7
TGTGCCAGTAGTGTAGGACAGGGCGAGCAGTACTTC
CASSVGQGEQYF
>.|TRBV5-4|.|TRBJ1-5
TGTGCCAGCAGCGACACCTTTAGCAATCAGCCCCAGCATTTT
CASSDTFSNQPQHF
>.|TRBV4-1|TRBD1|TRBJ1-2
TGCGCCAGCAGCCCTACGCCGGGACAGATCTATGGCTACACCTTC
CASSPTPGQIYGYTF
>.|TRBV6-5|TRBD1|TRBJ1-2
TGTGCCAGCAGCTCTTCCGGGACAGGGATGGATGGCTACACCTTC
CASSSSGTGMDGYTF